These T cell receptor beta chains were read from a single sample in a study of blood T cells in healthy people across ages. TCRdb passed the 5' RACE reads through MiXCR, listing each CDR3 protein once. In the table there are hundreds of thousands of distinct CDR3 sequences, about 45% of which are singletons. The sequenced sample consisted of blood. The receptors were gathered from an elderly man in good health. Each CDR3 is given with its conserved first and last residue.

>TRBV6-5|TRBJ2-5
CASSPLGLATETQYF
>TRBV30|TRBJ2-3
CAWSALKLAGTDTQYF
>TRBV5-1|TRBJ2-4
CASSLVLGEVQYF
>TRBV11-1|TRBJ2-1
CASSLTSTSSYNEQFF
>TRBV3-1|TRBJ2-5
CASSQAGQPQETQYF
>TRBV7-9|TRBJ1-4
CASSLKQRQNEKLFF
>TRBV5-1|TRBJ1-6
CASSLDVHYNSPLHF
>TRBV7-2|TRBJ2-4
CASSLVSAPYLAKNIQYF
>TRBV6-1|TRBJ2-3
CASSWIHGQGLPDTQYF
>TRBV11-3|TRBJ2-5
CASSLTSGSVQYF
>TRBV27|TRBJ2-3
CASSTALTGVSVSSTDTRYF
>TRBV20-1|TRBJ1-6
CSPRPGTVNSPLHF
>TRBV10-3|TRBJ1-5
CAISERHHNQPQHF
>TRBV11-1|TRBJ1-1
CASSFRRLDTEAFF
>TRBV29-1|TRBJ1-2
CSVSNSGGYTF
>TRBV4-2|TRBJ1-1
CASSHRHGESLKAFF
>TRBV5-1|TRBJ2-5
CASSLGTLAGPQETQYF
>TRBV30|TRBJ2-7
CAVRDRANEQYF
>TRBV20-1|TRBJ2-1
CSATPALAGTYNEQFF
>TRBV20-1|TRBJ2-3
CSARKPGLVTDTQYF
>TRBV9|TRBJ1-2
CASSPSGSRGNYGYTF
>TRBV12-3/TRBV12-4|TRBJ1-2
CASSLRGGEIYGYTF
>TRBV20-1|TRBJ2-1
CSARDLAGPRNEQFF
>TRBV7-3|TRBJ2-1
CASSKRLAENNEQFF
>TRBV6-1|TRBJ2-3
CASSEEGGGTDTQYF